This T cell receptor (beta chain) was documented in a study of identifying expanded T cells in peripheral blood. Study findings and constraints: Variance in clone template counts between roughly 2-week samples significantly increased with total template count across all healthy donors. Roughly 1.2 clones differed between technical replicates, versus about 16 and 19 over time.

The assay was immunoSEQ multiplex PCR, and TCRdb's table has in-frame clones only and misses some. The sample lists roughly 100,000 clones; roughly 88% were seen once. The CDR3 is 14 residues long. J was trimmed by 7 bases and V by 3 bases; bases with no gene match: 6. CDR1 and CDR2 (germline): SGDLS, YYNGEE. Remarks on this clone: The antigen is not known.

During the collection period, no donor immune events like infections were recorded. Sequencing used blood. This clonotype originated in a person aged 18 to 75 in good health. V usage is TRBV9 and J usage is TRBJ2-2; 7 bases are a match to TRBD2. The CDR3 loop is CASSERGNGGELFF. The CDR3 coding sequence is TGTGCCAGCAGCGAGCGGGGAAACGGCGGGGAGCTGTTTTTT.